This T cell receptor (beta chain) is from a study of cytomegalovirus exposure and HLA in healthy donors. Points from the study as a whole: A later analysis by the authors found several of the most significant clusters apparently linked to common viral pathogens. Evidence from a later analysis indicated that most CMV-associated TCR beta chains looked HLA-restricted. Later analysis placed DRB1 highest and HLA-C lowest in TCR association rates, which differed by HLA locus.

The study ran its PCR with 60 Vbeta and 13 Jbeta primers. Only in-frame clones appear in the TCRdb table, and some are missing; sequencing was by immunoSEQ multiplex PCR. The sample records 100,000 to 130,000 clones, 82% being singletons. This CDR3 is built from 15 residues. V gave up 7 bases and J gave up 5 bases, with 21 bases separating them. CDR1 PRHDT and CDR2 FYEKMQ come from the germline V gene (reference sequence). In its sample, this clone was seen once. Its antigen is unidentified. The TCR comes from a man aged 30-40 years in good health and CMV-seropositive. The J gene is TRBJ2-7, the V gene TRBV13, with D tentatively TRBD1 (6 bases). The sample taken for sequencing was PBMCs. The DNA for the CDR3 is TGTGCCAGCACCGCACAACAGGGTGCTCTAAACGAGCAGTACTTC. It encodes CASTAQQGALNEQYF.